The entry that follows covers one TCR beta chain sequence. This entry is derived from a study of blood T cell repertoires in COVID-19. Across the study: Acute and convalescent COVID-19 specimens originated in the United States, Italy and Spain.

TCRdb's table, derived via immunoSEQ multiplex PCR, lists solely in-frame clones and lacks some. The sample records about 200,000 clones, roughly 90% being singletons. Germline V CDR1 and CDR2: SEHNR, FQNEAQ (reference sequence). The CDR3 has 14 residues. The V gene lost 3 bases and the J gene lost 7 bases, with 16 bases spanning the gap. The age range of participants was about 18 to 89 years, with residence in approximately 25 US areas. The clonotype comes from a woman younger than 35 who had recovered from COVID-19. What was sequenced was PBMCs or T cells enriched from blood (not recorded which). The chain carries TRBV7-9 and TRBJ2-7, with D perhaps TRBD1 (6 bases). The CDR3 nucleotides read TGTGCCAGCAGCTTCCTACAGGGTCAGGGGGAGCAGTACTTC. This translates into CASSFLQGQGEQYF.